The rows below give T cell receptor beta chains drawn from one sample of a study of cytomegalovirus exposure and HLA in healthy donors. Assay used: immunoSEQ multiplex PCR; TCRdb lists only in-frame clones, some missing. The sample shows 150,000 to 200,000 clones, around three quarters of them seen only once. Source material: PBMCs. Source of these receptors: a woman between 45 and 65 years old in good health and CMV-seronegative. CDR3s include the opening cysteine and the closing phenylalanine or tryptophan. D genes are given only for firm matches. Only part of the rows carry a size: once, few, many, or a class if the clone is expanded.

CAWSVGRAGNQPQHF | TRBJ1-5 | NA | TRBV30 | NA
CASSFQVNTEAFF | TRBJ1-1 | NA | TRBV6-5 | NA
CASSIGGVEAFF | TRBJ1-1 | NA | TRBV19 | NA
CASSSGFWGYTF | TRBJ1-2 | few | TRBV7-9 | NA
CASSLAGGRDTQYF | TRBJ2-3 | NA | TRBV6-4 | TRBD2
CASSLDRTGGDEQYF | TRBJ2-7 | NA | TRBV11-2 | TRBD1
CASSLGGSNEQFF | TRBJ2-1 | NA | TRBV7-9 | NA
CASSAPGTGRGEAFF | TRBJ1-1 | NA | TRBV2 | TRBD1
CSVATSGLSYEQYF | TRBJ2-7 | NA | TRBV29-1 | TRBD2
CASSQVLGLVGELFF | TRBJ2-2 | NA | TRBV4-2 | NA
CASSPSGPRVRPTEAFF | TRBJ1-1 | NA | TRBV7-9 | NA
CASSLSTDTQYF | TRBJ2-3 | few | TRBV7-2 | NA
CASSLTGGAFGGYTF | TRBJ1-2 | NA | TRBV7-9 | TRBD1
CASSIQFDTEAFF | TRBJ1-1 | NA | TRBV19 | NA
CASSQTRNEQFF | TRBJ2-1 | NA | TRBV4-1 | NA
CASRYQGRDTEAFF | TRBJ1-1 | few | TRBV28 | NA
CASSPPGLAAGGETQYF | TRBJ2-5 | few | TRBV18 | TRBD2
CASSPDSTYEQYF | TRBJ2-7 | NA | TRBV5-1 | NA
CSGGGETQYF | TRBJ2-5 | NA | TRBV29-1 | TRBD2
CASSHGQGVDTQYF | TRBJ2-3 | NA | TRBV18 | TRBD1
CASRGYAGDEQYF | TRBJ2-7 | NA | TRBV6-1 | NA
CASSLAGQGNEKLFF | TRBJ1-4 | NA | TRBV13 | TRBD1
CSVEGGTSPEQYF | TRBJ2-7 | NA | TRBV29-1 | TRBD2
CASSEALAVPVDTQYF | TRBJ2-3 | few | TRBV2 | TRBD2
CSSSLIQGSTDTQYF | TRBJ2-3 | NA | TRBV7-9 | NA
CSVDGGSLSYEQYF | TRBJ2-7 | NA | TRBV29-1 | TRBD2
CASSVQAAGNTEAFF | TRBJ1-1 | NA | TRBV5-1 | NA
CASSQALAGVYEQYF | NA | NA | TRBV14 | TRBD2
CASSLLGRGEQYF | TRBJ2-7 | NA | TRBV7-2 | NA
CASGTGKNTIYF | TRBJ1-3 | NA | TRBV28 | TRBD1
CASSQDTVAGTVSYEQYF | TRBJ2-7 | NA | TRBV4-2 | TRBD1
CASSLGGPLSDTQYF | TRBJ2-3 | NA | TRBV27 | NA
CASSQGDRVFGATNEKLFF | TRBJ1-4 | NA | TRBV4-2 | TRBD1
CASSLEAGRVFGELFF | TRBJ2-2 | few | TRBV28 | NA
CASSQGEPTTDTQYF | TRBJ2-3 | NA | TRBV4-1 | NA
CASSSGALSEQYF | TRBJ2-7 | once | TRBV27 | NA
CASSLWGASEGAFF | TRBJ1-1 | NA | TRBV28 | NA
CASSEGHRSHMNTEAFF | TRBJ1-1 | NA | TRBV7-9 | NA
CASSDGWGPEAFF | TRBJ1-1 | NA | TRBV5-6 | NA
CASTGQGSYEQYF | TRBJ2-7 | few | TRBV6-5 | NA
CASSHRGGEQYF | TRBJ2-7 | NA | TRBV27 | TRBD1
CASSIKFGQGVLPQHF | TRBJ1-5 | NA | TRBV19 | NA
CAWSRGSDTQYF | TRBJ2-3 | NA | TRBV30 | TRBD1
CASSLRGSYNEQFF | TRBJ2-1 | NA | TRBV5-4 | NA
CASGSTGQIHSPLHF | TRBJ1-6 | NA | TRBV25-1 | NA
CASSIVLGQGAGEQFF | TRBJ2-1 | NA | TRBV19 | TRBD1
CASSLGWEREEQYF | TRBJ2-7 | NA | TRBV5-1 | TRBD2
CSAGLGQGHF | TRBJ2-5 | NA | TRBV20-1 | TRBD1